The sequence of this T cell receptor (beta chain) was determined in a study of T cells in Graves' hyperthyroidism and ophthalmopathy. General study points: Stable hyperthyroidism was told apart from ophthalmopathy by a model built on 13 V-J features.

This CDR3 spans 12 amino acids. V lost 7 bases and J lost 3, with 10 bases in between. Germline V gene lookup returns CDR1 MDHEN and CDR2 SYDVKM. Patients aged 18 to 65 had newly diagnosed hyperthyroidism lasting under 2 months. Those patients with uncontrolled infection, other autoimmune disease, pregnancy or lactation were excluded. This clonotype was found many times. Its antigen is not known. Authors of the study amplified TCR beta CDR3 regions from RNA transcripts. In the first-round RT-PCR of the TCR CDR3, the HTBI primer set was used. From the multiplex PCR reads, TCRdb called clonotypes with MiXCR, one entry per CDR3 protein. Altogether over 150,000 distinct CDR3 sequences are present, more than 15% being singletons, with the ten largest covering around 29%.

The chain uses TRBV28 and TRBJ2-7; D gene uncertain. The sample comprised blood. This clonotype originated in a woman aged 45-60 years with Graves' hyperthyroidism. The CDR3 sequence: CASNSRIYEQYF. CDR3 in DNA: TGTGCCAGCAATAGCCGTATCTACGAGCAGTACTTC.